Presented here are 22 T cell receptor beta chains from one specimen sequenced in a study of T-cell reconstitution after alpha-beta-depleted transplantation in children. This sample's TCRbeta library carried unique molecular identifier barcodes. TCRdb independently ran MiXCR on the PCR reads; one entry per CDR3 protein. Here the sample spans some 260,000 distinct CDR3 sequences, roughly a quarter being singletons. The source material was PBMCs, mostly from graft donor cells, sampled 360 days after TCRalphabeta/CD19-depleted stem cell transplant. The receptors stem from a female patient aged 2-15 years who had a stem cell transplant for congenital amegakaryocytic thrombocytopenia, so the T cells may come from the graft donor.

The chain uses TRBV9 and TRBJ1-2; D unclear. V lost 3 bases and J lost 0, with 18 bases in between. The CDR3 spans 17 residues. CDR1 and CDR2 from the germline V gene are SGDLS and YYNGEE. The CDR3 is CASSARGQAGSNYGYTF. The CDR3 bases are TGTGCCAGCAGCGCGAGAGGGCAAGCAGGCTCTAACTATGGCTACACCTTC.

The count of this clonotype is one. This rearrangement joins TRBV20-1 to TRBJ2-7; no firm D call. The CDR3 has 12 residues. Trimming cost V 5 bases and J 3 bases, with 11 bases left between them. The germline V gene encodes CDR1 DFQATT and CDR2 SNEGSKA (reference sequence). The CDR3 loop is CSAQKPDYEQYF. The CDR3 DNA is TGCAGTGCTCAGAAGCCCGACTACGAGCAGTACTTC.

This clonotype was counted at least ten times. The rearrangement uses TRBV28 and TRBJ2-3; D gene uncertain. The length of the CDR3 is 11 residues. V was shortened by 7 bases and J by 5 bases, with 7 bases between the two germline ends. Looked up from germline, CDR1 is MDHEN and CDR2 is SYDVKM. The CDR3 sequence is CASTKLDTQYF. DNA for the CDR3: TGTGCCAGCACCAAGTTAGATACGCAGTATTTT.

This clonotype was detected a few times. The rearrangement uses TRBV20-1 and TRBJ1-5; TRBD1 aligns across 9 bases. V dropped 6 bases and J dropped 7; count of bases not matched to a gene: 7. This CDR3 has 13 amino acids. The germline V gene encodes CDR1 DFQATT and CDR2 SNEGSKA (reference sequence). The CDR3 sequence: CSAKGQGYQPQHF. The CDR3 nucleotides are TGCAGTGCAAAGGGACAGGGTTACCAGCCCCAGCATTTT.

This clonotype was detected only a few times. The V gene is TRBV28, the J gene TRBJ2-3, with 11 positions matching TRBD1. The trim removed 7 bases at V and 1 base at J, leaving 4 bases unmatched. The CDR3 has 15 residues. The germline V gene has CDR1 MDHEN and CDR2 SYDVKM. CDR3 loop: CASNPGQGGTDTQYF. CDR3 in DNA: TGTGCCAGCAACCCGGGACAGGGGGGCACAGATACGCAGTATTTT.

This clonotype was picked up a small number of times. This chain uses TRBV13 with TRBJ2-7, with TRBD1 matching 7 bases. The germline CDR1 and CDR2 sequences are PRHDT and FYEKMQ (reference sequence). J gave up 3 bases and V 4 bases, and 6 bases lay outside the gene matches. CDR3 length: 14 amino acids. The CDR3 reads CASSSADRVYEQYF. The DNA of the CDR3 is TGTGCCAGCAGCTCCGCAGACAGGGTCTACGAGCAGTACTTC.

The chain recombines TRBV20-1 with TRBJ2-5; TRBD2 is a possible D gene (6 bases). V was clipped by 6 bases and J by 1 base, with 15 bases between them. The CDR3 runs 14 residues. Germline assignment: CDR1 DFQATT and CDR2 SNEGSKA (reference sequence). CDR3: CSARGRLVQETQYF. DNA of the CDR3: TGCAGTGCCCGGGGGAGACTAGTCCAAGAGACCCAGTACTTC.

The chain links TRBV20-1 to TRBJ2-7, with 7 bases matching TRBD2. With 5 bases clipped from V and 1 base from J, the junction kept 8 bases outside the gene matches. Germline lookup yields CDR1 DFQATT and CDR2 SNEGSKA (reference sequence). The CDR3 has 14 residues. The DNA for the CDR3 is TGCAGTGCTCCGCCGCGGGGGTATTCCTACGAGCAGTACTTC. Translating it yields CSAPPRGYSYEQYF.

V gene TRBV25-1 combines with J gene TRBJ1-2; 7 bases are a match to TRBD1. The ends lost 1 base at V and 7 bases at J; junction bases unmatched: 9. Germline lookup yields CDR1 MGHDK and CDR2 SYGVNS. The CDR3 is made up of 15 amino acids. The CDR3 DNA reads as TGTGCCAGCAGTGAATCGACCGGGACAGCGAGTGGCTACACCTTC. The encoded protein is CASSESTGTASGYTF.

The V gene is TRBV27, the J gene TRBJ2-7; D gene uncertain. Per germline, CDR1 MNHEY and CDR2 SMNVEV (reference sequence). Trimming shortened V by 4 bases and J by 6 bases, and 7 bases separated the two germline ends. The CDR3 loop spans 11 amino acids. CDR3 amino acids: CASSSPLEQYF. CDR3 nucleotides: TGTGCCAGCAGTTCCCCTCTCGAGCAGTACTTC.

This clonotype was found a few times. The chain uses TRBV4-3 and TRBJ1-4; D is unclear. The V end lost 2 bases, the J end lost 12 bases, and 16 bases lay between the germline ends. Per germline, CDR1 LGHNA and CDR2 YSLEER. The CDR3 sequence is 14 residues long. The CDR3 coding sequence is TGCGCCAGCAGCCAAAATTTACTGTCCGGGCAACTGTTTTTT. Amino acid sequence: CASSQNLLSGQLFF.

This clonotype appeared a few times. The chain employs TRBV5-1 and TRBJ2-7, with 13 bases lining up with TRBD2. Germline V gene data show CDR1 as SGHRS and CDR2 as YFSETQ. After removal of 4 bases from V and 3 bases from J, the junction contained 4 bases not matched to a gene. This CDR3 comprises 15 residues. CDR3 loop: CASSAGTSGIYEQYF. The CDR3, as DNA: TGCGCCAGCAGCGCCGGGACTAGCGGGATCTACGAGCAGTACTTC.

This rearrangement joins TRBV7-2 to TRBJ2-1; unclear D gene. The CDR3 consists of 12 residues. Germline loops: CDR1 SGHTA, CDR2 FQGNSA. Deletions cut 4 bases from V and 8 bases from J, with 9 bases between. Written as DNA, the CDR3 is TGTGCCAGCAGCTCGCCCTTCTATGAGCAGTTCTTC. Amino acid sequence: CASSSPFYEQFF.

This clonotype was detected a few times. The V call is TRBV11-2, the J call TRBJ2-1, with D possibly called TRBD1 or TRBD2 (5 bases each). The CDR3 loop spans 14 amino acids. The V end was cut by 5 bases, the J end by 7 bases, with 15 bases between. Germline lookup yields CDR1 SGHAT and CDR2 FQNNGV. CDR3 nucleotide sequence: TGTGCCAGCAGCCGGGACGGAACGGGGAATGAGCAGTTCTTC. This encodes CASSRDGTGNEQFF.

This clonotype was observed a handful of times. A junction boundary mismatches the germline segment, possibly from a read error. The CDR3 is CASSQEGSERHF. CDR3 coding DNA: TGTGCCAGCAGCCAAGAAGGAAGTGAGAGGCACTTC. The chain employs TRBV3-1 and TRBJ2-5, with no clear D. The length of the CDR3 is 12 residues. Germline V gene data show CDR1 as LGHDT and CDR2 as YNNKEL (reference sequence).

CDR3 coding DNA: TGCGCCAGCAGCCAAGGGGACAAGAAAAACTACAATGAGCAGTTCTTC. Protein sequence: CASSQGDKKNYNEQFF. The rearrangement uses TRBV4-1 and TRBJ2-1, with a weak D call TRBD1 (6 bases). This CDR3 spans 16 amino acids. The V end was cut by 1 base, the J end by 3 bases, with 13 bases between. Germline CDR1 reads MGHRA; CDR2 reads YSYEKL.

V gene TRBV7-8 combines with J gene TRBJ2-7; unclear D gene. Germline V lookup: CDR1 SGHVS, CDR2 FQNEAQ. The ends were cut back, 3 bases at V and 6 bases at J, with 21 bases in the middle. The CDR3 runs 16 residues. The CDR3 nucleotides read TGTGCCAGCAGCTTCGTGTCTGCCCCCGGAGTATCCGAGCAGTACTTC. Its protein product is CASSFVSAPGVSEQYF.

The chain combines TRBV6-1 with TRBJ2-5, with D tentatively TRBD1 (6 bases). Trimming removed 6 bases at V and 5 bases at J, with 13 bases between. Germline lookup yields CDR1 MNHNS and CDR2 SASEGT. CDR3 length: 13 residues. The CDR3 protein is CASSPQGWETQYF. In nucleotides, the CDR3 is TGTGCCAGCAGCCCTCAGGGGTGGGAGACCCAGTACTTC.

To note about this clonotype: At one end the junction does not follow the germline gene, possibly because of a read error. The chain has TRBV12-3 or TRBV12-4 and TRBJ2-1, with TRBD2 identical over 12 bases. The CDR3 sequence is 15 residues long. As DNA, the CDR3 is TGTGACAGCAGTTCTAGCGGGGGGGCCAACAATGAGCAGTTCTTC. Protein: CDSSSSGGANNEQFF.

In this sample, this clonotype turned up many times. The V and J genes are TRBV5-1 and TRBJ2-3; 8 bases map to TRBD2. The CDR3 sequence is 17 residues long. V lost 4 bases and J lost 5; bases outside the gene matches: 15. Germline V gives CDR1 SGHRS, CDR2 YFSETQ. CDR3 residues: CASSPGLAGIKLDTQYF. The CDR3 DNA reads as TGCGCCAGCAGCCCCGGTTTAGCGGGGATAAAGTTAGATACGCAGTATTTT.

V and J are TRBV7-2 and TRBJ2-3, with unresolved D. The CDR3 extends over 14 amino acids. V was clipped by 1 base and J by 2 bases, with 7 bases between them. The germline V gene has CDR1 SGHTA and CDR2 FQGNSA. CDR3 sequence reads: CASSLGIATDTQYF. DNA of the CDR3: TGTGCCAGCAGCTTAGGGATAGCCACAGATACGCAGTATTTT. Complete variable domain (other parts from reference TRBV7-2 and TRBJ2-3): GAGVSQSPSNKVTEKGKDVELRCDPISGHTALYWYRQSLGQGLEFLIYFQGNSAPDKSGLPSDRFSAERTGGSVSTLTIQRTQQEDSAVYLCASSLGIATDTQYFGPGTRLTVL.

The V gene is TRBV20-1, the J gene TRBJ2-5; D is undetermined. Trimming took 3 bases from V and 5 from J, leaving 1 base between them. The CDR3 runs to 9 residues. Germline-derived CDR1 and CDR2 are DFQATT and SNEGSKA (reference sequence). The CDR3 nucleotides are TGCAGTGCTAGGGAGACCCAGTACTTC. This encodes CSARETQYF.